This T cell receptor (beta chain) is from a study of siplizumab effects on memory and regulatory T cells. Only in-frame clones appear in the TCRdb table, and some are missing; sequencing was by immunoSEQ multiplex PCR. The sample has more than 90,000 clones; about 93% are singletons. The CDR3 consists of 15 residues. Germline V gene sequence: CDR1 SGHRS, CDR2 YFSETQ. V gave up 6 bases and J gave up 2 bases; unmatched junction bases: 9. The chain has TRBV5-1 and TRBJ2-7; 9 bases map to TRBD1. This clonotype was sampled from a human donor in good health. The sequenced sample consisted of non-Treg CD4+ T cells sorted from blood. CDR3 residues: CASTNMGTGPYEQYF. The CDR3 DNA sequence: TGCGCCAGCACGAATATGGGGACAGGGCCCTACGAGCAGTACTTC.